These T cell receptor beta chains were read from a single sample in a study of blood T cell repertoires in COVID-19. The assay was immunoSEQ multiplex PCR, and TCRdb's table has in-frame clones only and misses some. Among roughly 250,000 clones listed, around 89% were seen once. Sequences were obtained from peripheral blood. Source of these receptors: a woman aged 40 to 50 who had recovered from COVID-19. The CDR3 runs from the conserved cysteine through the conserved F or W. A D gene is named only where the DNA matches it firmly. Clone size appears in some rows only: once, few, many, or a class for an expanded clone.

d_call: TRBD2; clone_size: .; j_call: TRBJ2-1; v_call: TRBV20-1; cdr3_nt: TGCAGTGCGGGAGGGCCGGGTGAGCAGTTCTTC; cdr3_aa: CSAGGPGEQFF
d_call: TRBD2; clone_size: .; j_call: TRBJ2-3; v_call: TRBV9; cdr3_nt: TGTGCCAGCAGCCGGGGACTAGCGGGACCCGGCACAGATACGCAGTATTTT; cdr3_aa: CASSRGLAGPGTDTQYF
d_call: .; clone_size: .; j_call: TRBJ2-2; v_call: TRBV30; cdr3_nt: TGTGCCTGGAGTGTCGGTCAGACAATCCTGAACACCGGGGAGCTGTTTTTT; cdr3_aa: CAWSVGQTILNTGELFF
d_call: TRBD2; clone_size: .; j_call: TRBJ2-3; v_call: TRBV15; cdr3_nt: TGTGCCACCAGCACCGGTCGGGAGGCCGGGGCAGATACGCAGTATTTT; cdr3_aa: CATSTGREAGADTQYF
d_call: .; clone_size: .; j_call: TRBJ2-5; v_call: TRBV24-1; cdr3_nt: TGTGCCACCAGTGACCCCCTGGCGGGGCTAGCCTCAGAGACCCAGTACTTC; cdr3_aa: CATSDPLAGLASETQYF
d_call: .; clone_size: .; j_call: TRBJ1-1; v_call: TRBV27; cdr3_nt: TGTGCCAGCAGTCCCCCCGGGGGCACTGAAGCTTTCTTT; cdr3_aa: CASSPPGGTEAFF
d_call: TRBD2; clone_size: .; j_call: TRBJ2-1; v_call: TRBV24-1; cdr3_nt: TGTGCCACCAGTGAGGTGGGAGGGGCCGACAATGAGCAGTTCTTC; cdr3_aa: CATSEVGGADNEQFF
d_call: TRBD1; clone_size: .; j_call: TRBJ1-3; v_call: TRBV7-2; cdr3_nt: TGTGCCAGCAGACCCGGGACAGCCTATCTGAACACCATATATTTT; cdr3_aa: CASRPGTAYLNTIYF
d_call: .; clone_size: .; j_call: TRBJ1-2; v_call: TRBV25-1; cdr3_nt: TGTGCCACCGCGCGTCCCGGCGGGTATGGCTACACCTTC; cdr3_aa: CATARPGGYGYTF
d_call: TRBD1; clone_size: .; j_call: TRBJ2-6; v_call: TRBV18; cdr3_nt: TGTGCCAGCTCACTACCAGGGGGCGCCGGGGCCAACGTCCTGACTTTC; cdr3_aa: CASSLPGGAGANVLTF
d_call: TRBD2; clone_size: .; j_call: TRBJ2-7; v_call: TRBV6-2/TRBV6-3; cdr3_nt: TGTGCCAGCAGTTACCCACCGGCGGGAGCCGCCTACGAGCAGTACTTC; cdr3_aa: CASSYPPAGAAYEQYF
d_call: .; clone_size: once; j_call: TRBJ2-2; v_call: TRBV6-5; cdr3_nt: TGTGCCACCGGGGGGCCCGGGGCCGGGGAGCTGTTTTTT; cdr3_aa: CATGGPGAGELFF
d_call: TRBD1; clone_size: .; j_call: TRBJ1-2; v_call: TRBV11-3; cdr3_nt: TGTGCCAGCAGCTTAGGGGCAGGGGGCGCAGGCTATGGCTACACCTTC; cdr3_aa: CASSLGAGGAGYGYTF
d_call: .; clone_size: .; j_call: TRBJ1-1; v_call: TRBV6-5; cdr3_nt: TGTGCCAGCAGAACCCGGGGGGTGGCCACTGAAGCTTTCTTT; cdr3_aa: CASRTRGVATEAFF
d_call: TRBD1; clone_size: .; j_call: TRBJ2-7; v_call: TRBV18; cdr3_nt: TGTGCCAGCACCCACAACAGGGGGTCTAGGAGGGACCAGCCCTACGAGCAGTACTTC; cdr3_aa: CASTHNRGSRRDQPYEQYF
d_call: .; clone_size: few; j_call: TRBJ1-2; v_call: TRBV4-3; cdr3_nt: TGCGCCAGCAGCCGGACGGGGGGGGCTCGGTATGGCTACACCTTC; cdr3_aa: CASSRTGGARYGYTF
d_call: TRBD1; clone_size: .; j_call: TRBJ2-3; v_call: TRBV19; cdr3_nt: TGTGCCAGTAGTATAGGGACAGGGTCCACAGATACGCAGTATTTT; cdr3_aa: CASSIGTGSTDTQYF
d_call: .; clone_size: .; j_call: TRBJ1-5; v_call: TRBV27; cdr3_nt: TGTGCCAGCAGTGCGACAGCCTATAGCAATCAGCCCCAGCATTTT; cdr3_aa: CASSATAYSNQPQHF
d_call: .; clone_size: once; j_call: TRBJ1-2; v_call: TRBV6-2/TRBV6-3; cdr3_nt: TGTGCCAGCAGTTACTTCGGGGGGCGAGACTATGGCTACACCTTC; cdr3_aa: CASSYFGGRDYGYTF
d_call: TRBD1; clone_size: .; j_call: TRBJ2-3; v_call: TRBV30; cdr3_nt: TGTGCCTGGAGTCCCTACCGACCAGGGGGCCGTATCGCAGATACGCAGTATTTT; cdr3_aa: CAWSPYRPGGRIADTQYF
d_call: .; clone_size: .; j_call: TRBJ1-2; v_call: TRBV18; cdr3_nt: TGTGCCAGCTCACCATTCTCTTCGGACAGCTATGGCTACACCTTC; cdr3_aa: CASSPFSSDSYGYTF
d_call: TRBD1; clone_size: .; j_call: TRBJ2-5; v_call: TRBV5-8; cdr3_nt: TGTGCCAGCAGCTTGGGGTCAGGGGGCAAGGGAGAGACCCAGTACTTC; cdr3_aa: CASSLGSGGKGETQYF
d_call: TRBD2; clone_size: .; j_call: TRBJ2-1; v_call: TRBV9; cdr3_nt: TGTGCCAGCAGCGCCCTAGCGGGAGGTCGGGGTGAGCAGTTCTTC; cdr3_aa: CASSALAGGRGEQFF
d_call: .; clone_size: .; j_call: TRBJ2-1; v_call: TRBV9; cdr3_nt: TGTGCCAGCAGCGTAGGTCCAGGGGCGCATGAGCAGTTCTTC; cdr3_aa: CASSVGPGAHEQFF
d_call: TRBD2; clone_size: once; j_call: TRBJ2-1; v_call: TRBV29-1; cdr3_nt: TGCAGCGTTGAAGTTGGTAGCGGGGGCAACAATGAGCAGTTCTTC; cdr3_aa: CSVEVGSGGNNEQFF
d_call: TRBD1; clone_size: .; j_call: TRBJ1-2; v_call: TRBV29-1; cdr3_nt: TGCAGCGTTTCGCAGGGGGCCCTAGCTAACTATGGCTACACCTTC; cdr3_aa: CSVSQGALANYGYTF
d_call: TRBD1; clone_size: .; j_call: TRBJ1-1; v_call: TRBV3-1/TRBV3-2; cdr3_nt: TGTGCCAGCAGCCCGACAGGGACATCGAACACTGAAGCTTTCTTT; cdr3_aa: CASSPTGTSNTEAFF
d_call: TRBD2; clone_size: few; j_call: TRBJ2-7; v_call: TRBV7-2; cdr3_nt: TGTGCCAGCAGCTTACGGACTAGGAGCTCCTACGAGCAGTACTTC; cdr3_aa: CASSLRTRSSYEQYF
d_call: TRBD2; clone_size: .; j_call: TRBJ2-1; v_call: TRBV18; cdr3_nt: TGTGCCAGCTCACTCCTAACTAGCGGTTACTCCTACAATGAGCAGTTCTTC; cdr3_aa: CASSLLTSGYSYNEQFF
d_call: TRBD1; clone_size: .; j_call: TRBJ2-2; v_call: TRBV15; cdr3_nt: TGTGCCACCAGCAGGGGACAGGCTTCGAACACCGGGGAGCTGTTTTTT; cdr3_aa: CATSRGQASNTGELFF
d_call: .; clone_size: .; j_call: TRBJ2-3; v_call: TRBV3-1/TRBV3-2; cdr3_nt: TGTGCCAGCAGCCAAGGGACGCCCGACGGGGGAGATAACCAAAGAGCAGATACGCAGTATTTT; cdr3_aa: CASSQGTPDGGDNQRADTQYF
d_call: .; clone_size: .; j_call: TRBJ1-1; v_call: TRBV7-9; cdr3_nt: TGTGCCAGCAGCCCAGGACGGGGGTATGGAGCTTTCTTT; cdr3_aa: CASSPGRGYGAFF
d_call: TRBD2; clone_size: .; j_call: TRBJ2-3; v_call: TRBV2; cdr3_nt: TGTGCCAGCAGAGGGCTAGCGGGAGTCGGCAGCACAGATACGCAGTATTTT; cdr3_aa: CASRGLAGVGSTDTQYF
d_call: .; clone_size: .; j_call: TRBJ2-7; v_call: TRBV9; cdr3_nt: TGTGCCAGCAGCGGAGGGGACACAGCCTCCTACGAGCAGTACTTC; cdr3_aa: CASSGGDTASYEQYF
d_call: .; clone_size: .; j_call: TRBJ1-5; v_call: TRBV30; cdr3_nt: TGTGCCTGGGGAACAGGGAGGGGGACGAGCAATCAGCCCCAGCATTTT; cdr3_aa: CAWGTGRGTSNQPQHF
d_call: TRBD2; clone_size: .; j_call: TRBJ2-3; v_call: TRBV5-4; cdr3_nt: TGTGCCAGCAGCCGACCGGGGGGGAGCACAGATACGCAGTATTTT; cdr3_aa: CASSRPGGSTDTQYF
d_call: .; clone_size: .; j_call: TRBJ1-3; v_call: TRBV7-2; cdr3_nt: TGTGCCAGCAGCTTTTGGCCCCCCGGGGGTGGTGGAAACACCATATATTTT; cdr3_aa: CASSFWPPGGGGNTIYF
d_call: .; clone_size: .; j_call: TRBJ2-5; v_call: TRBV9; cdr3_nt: TGTGCCAGCAGCGTAGGTGGAGGGGAAGAGACCCAGTACTTC; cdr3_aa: CASSVGGGEETQYF
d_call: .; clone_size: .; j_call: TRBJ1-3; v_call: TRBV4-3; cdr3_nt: TGCGCCAGCAGCCAAGATCCTTCTGGAAACACCATATATTTT; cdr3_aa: CASSQDPSGNTIYF
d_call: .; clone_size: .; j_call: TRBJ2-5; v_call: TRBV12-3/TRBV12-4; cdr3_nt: TGTGCCAGCAGTGGCGCGGGGGAGACCCAGTACTTC; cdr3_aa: CASSGAGETQYF